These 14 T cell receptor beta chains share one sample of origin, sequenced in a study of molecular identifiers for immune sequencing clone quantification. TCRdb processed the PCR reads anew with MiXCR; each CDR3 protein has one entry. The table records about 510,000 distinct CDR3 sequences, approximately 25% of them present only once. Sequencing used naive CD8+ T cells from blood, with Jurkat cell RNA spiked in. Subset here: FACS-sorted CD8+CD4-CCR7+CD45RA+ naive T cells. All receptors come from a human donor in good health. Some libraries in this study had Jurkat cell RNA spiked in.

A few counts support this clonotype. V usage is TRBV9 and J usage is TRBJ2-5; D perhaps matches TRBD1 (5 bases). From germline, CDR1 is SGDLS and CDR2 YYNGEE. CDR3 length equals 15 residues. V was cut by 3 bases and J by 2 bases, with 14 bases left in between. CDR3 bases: TGTGCCAGCAGCGCCGATTCGACAGTACAAGAGACCCAGTACTTC. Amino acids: CASSADSTVQETQYF.

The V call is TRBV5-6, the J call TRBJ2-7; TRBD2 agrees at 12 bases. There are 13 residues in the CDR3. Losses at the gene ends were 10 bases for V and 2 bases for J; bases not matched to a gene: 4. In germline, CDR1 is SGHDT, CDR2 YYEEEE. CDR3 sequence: CACTSGRTYEQYF. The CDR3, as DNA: TGTGCCTGTACTAGCGGGAGGACCTACGAGCAGTACTTC.

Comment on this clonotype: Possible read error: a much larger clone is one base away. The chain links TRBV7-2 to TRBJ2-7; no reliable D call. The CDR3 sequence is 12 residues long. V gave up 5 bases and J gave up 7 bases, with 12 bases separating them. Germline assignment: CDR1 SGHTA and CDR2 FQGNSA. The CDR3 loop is CASSLDYLEQYF. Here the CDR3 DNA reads TGTGCCAGCAGCCTTGATTATCTGGAGCAGTACTTC.

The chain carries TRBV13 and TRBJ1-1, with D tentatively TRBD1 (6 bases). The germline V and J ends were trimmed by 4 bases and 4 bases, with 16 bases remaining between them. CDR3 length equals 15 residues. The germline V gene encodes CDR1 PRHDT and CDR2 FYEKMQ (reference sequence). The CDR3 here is CASSSSGAAGTEAFF. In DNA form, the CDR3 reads TGTGCCAGCAGCTCCTCAGGGGCCGCGGGCACTGAAGCTTTCTTT. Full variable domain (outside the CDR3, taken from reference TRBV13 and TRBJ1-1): AAGVIQSPRHLIKEKRETATLKCYPIPRHDTVYWYQQGPGQDPQFLISFYEKMQSDKGSIPDRFSAQQFSDYHSELNMSSLELGDSALYFCASSSSGAAGTEAFFGQGTRLTVV.

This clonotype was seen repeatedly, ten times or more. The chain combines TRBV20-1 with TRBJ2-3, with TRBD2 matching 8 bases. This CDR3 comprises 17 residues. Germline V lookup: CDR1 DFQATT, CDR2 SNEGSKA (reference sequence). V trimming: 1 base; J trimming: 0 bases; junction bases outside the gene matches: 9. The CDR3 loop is CSARAPTSGASTDTQYF. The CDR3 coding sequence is TGCAGTGCTAGAGCGCCAACTAGCGGCGCTAGCACAGATACGCAGTATTTT.

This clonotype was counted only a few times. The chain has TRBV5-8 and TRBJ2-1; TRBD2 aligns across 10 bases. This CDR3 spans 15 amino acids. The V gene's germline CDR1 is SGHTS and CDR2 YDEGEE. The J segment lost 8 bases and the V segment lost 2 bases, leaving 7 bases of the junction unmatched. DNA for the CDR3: TGTGCCAGCAGCTTATTTAGCGGGAGGACTCATGAGCAGTTCTTC. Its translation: CASSLFSGRTHEQFF.

CDR3 loop: CASSQWGQGGNQPQHF. DNA of the CDR3: TGCGCCAGCAGCCAATGGGGACAGGGGGGCAATCAGCCCCAGCATTTT. The chain joins TRBV4-1 to TRBJ1-5; 11 positions match TRBD1. The germline V gene encodes CDR1 MGHRA and CDR2 YSYEKL. With 2 bases clipped from V and 2 bases from J, the junction kept 2 bases outside the gene matches. This CDR3 is built from 16 residues.

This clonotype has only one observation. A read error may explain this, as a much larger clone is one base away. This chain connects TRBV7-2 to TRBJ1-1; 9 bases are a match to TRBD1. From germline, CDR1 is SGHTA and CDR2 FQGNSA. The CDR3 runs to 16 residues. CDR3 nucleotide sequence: TGTGCCAGCAGCTTAGTGGGACAGGGTGTAAACATTGAAGCTTTCTTT. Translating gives CASSLVGQGVNIEAFF.

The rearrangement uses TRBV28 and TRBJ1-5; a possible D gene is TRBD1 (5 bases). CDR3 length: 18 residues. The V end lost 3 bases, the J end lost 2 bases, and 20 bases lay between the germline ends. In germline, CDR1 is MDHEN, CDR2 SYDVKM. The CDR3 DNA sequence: TGTGCCAGCAGTTTGGATGCAGGGCTGATTTCTGGCAATCAGCCCCAGCATTTT. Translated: CASSLDAGLISGNQPQHF. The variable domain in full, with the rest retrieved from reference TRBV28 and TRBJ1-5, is DVKVTQSSRYLVKRTGEKVFLECVQDMDHENMFWYRQDPGLGLRLIYFSYDVKMKEKGDIPEGYSVSREKKERFSLILESASTNQTSMYLCASSLDAGLISGNQPQHFGDGTRLSIL.

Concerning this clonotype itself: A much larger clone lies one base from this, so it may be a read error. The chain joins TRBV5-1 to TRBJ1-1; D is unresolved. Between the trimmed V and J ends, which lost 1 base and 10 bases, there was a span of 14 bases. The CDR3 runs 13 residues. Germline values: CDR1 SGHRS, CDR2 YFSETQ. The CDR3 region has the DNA TGCGCCAGCAGCTTGACGGGGTTCGCTGGAGCTTTCTTT. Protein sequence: CASSLTGFAGAFF.

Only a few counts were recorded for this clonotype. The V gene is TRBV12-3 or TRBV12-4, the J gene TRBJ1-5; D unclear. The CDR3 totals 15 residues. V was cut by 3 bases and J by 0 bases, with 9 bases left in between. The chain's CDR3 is CASSFFLNSNQPQHF. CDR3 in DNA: TGTGCCAGCAGTTTTTTTTTGAATAGCAATCAGCCCCAGCATTTT.

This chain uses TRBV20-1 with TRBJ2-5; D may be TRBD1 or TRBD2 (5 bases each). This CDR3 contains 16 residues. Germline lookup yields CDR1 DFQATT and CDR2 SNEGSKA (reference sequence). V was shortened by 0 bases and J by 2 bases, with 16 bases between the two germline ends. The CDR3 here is CSARDSVGVWQETQYF. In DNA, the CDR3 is TGCAGTGCTAGAGATTCTGTGGGGGTATGGCAAGAGACCCAGTACTTC.

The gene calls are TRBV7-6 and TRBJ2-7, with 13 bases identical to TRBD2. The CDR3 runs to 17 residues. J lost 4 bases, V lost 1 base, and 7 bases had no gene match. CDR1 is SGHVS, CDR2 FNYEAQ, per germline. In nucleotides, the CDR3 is TGTGCCAGCAGCTTAGGATCCGGGACTAGCGGGAAGTACGAGCAGTACTTC. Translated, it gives CASSLGSGTSGKYEQYF.

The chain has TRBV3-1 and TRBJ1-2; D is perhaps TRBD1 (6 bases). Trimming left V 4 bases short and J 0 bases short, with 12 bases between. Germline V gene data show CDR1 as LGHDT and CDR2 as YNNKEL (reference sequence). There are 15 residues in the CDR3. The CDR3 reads CASSPVGGPNYGYTF. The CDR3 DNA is TGTGCCAGCAGCCCCGTAGGGGGGCCTAACTATGGCTACACCTTC.